The sequence of this T cell receptor (beta chain) was determined in a study of shared clonotypes between healthy human individuals. Across the whole study: Per donor, three plates held CD4 naive cells, three held CD4 memory, two held CD8 naive and one held CD8 memory. Study findings and constraints: Across subsets, estimated richness was generally greater for naive than for memory populations. Naive CD4 clonotypes overlapped across a few donors at 4.5% to 5.5%.

Negatively enriched CD4+ T cells were divided by CD45RA into naive and memory. Of note for this clone: Antigen: not known.

Trimming took 5 bases from V and 7 from J; bases not matched to a gene: 17. Germline V gene data show CDR1 as GTSNPN and CDR2 as SVGIG (reference sequence). The CDR3 spans 16 residues. Sequenced by immunoSEQ multiplex PCR; TCRdb stores in-frame clones only, minus some. The sample gives a few million clones, more than 90% of which show up once; roughly 0.15% is in the top ten. The sample comprised naive CD4+ T cells sorted from blood. Subset noted: CD45RA+ positively selected. The V gene is TRBV30, the J gene TRBJ2-7; 10 bases are a match to TRBD2. This TCR derives from a man between 18 and 35 years old in good health. The CDR3 sequence: CAWPRATSGIFTEQYF. CDR3 bases: TGTGCCTGGCCAAGAGCCACTAGCGGGATTTTTACGGAGCAGTACTTC.